The 16 T cell receptor beta chains presented below share a single source sample, sequenced in a study of blood T cell repertoires in COVID-19. The data were produced by immunoSEQ multiplex PCR, yet TCRdb's version contains in-frame clones alone and is incomplete. Here the sample spans about 180,000 clones, 84% being singletons. Sequenced input: peripheral blood. Receptors originate from a human donor in a cohort sampled during active COVID-19.

V gene TRBV9 combines with J gene TRBJ2-1; 7 bases are a match to TRBD1. The junction had 4 bases not matched to a gene; V was cut back by 0 bases and J by 7 bases. Germline CDR1 reads SGDLS; CDR2 reads YYNGEE. CDR3 length equals 14 residues. The DNA of the CDR3 is TGTGCCAGCAGCGTAGAAGACAGGGCGAATGAGCAGTTCTTC. Its translation is CASSVEDRANEQFF.

The rearrangement uses TRBV24-1 and TRBJ2-3; D gene ambiguous. With 4 bases removed from V and 1 base from J, the gap between germline ends came to 5 bases. From germline, CDR1 is KGHDR and CDR2 SFDVKD. The CDR3 runs 13 residues. In DNA, the CDR3 is TGTGCCACCAGTGAATCAGGCACAGATACGCAGTATTTT. Amino acids: CATSESGTDTQYF.

The chain recombines TRBV11-2 with TRBJ2-1; 9 bases are shared with TRBD2. CDR3 size: 20 residues. Germline-derived CDR1 and CDR2 are SGHAT and FQNNGV. After removal of 0 bases from V and 1 base from J, the junction contained 13 bases not matched to a gene. CDR3 loop: CASSLDGGGAGQASYNEQFF. The CDR3 DNA reads TGTGCCAGCAGCTTAGACGGCGGGGGGGCCGGTCAGGCGTCCTACAATGAGCAGTTCTTC.

CDR3 DNA: TGCGCCAGCAGCTTGGGGACAGGGGTGGGGCAGCCCCAGCATTTT. It translates to CASSLGTGVGQPQHF. The rearrangement links TRBV5-1 to TRBJ1-5; 9 positions match TRBD1. The V gene end was trimmed by 0 bases and the J gene end by 7 bases; junction bases not matched to a gene: 5. Germline lookup yields CDR1 SGHRS and CDR2 YFSETQ. The CDR3 has 15 amino acids.

CDR3 region: CASSYAPLANEQFF. The CDR3 bases are TGTGCCAGCAGTTACGCCCCACTAGCGAATGAGCAGTTCTTC. The chain recombines TRBV6-5 with TRBJ2-1; TRBD2 agrees at 7 bases. The CDR3 has 14 amino acids. V gave up 2 bases and J gave up 7 bases; unmatched junction bases: 5. Germline-derived CDR1 and CDR2 are MNHEY and SVGAGI.

This clone was recorded only once. The chain has TRBV10-2 and TRBJ1-2; D is unclear. Germline loops: CDR1 WSHSY, CDR2 SAAADI. The CDR3 runs to 13 residues. The ends were cut back, 10 bases at V and 2 bases at J, with 14 bases in the middle. CDR3 nucleotide sequence: TGCGCCACCTCTACCGGGTCAAACTATGGCTACACCTTC. Its translation: CATSTGSNYGYTF.

The table lists this clone with a count of one. The chain links TRBV2 to TRBJ2-7; 9 bases are a match to TRBD2. This CDR3 spans 13 amino acids. Germline V gene sequence: CDR1 SNHLY, CDR2 FYNNEI. Trimming took 6 bases from V and 5 from J; bases not matched to a gene: 5. CDR3 loop: CASRSGTSHEQYF. Written as DNA, the CDR3 is TGTGCCAGCAGATCCGGGACTAGCCACGAGCAGTACTTC.

The rearrangement uses TRBV5-1 and TRBJ2-2; 7 nucleotides align to TRBD2. CDR3 size: 15 residues. With V trimmed by 4 bases and J by 5 bases, 8 bases remained unmatched. Germline lookup yields CDR1 SGHRS and CDR2 YFSETQ. The CDR3 sequence is CASSPAGGGTGELFF. The CDR3 nucleotides are TGCGCCAGCAGCCCTGCTGGCGGGGGTACCGGGGAGCTGTTTTTT.

V gene TRBV7-9 combines with J gene TRBJ2-5; the D gene is possibly TRBD2 (6 bases). CDR3 size: 14 residues. The V end was cut by 0 bases, the J end by 5 bases, with 10 bases between. In germline, CDR1 is SEHNR, CDR2 FQNEAQ (reference sequence). In nucleotides, the CDR3 is TGTGCCAGCAGCTTAGCCGGGGGTCGGGAGACCCAGTACTTC. This codes for CASSLAGGRETQYF.

The chain links TRBV13 to TRBJ1-2; TRBD1 matches at 9 bases. J gave up 1 base and V 5 bases, and 17 bases lay outside the gene matches. The germline CDR1 and CDR2 sequences are PRHDT and FYEKMQ (reference sequence). This CDR3 contains 19 residues. CDR3: CASSNDVRDRVGGNYGYTF. CDR3 nucleotide sequence: TGTGCCAGCAGCAACGACGTCCGGGACAGGGTCGGAGGTAACTATGGCTACACCTTC.

The CDR3 region is CASKPQGASYEQYF. The CDR3 DNA reads TGTGCCAGTAAACCCCAGGGGGCATCCTACGAGCAGTACTTC. The chain links TRBV19 to TRBJ2-7, with 8 bases fitting TRBD1. With V trimmed by 7 bases and J by 1 base, 6 bases remained unmatched. Germline-derived CDR1 and CDR2 are LNHDA and SQIVND (reference sequence). The CDR3 sequence is 14 residues long.

The chain joins TRBV10-3 to TRBJ1-2; TRBD1 agrees at 9 bases. After removal of 7 bases from V and 4 bases from J, the junction contained 7 bases not matched to a gene. This CDR3 comprises 14 residues. Germline V lookup: CDR1 ENHRY, CDR2 SYGVKD. CDR3 DNA sequence: TGTGCCATCACAAGCTCGGACAGGGGCTATGGCTACACCTTC. It encodes CAITSSDRGYGYTF.

V usage is TRBV7-9 and J usage is TRBJ2-1; TRBD1 might be the D (5 bases). The V end lost 5 bases, the J end lost 1 base, and 15 bases lay between the germline ends. Germline loops: CDR1 SEHNR, CDR2 FQNEAQ (reference sequence). CDR3 length equals 16 residues. The CDR3 DNA reads as TGTGCCAGCAGCCCTAGGGGTATAGGGTCCTACAATGAGCAGTTCTTC. Its protein product is CASSPRGIGSYNEQFF.

This clone showed up just once. CDR3 region: CASSGSRGLSSYNEQFF. The DNA of the CDR3 is TGCGCCAGCAGCGGGTCCAGGGGCCTAAGCTCCTACAATGAGCAGTTCTTC. V gene TRBV5-1 combines with J gene TRBJ2-1; maybe TRBD1 (6 bases). Germline values: CDR1 SGHRS, CDR2 YFSETQ. Trimming left V 4 bases short and J 0 bases short, with 17 bases between. CDR3 length equals 17 residues.

The V and J genes are TRBV19 and TRBJ1-1, with D unresolved. Germline CDR1 is LNHDA and CDR2 is SQIVND (reference sequence). This CDR3 comprises 15 residues. The V end lost 5 bases, the J end lost 0 bases, and 13 bases lay between the germline ends. CDR3 DNA: TGTGCCAGTAGTCTTCACCGCGGGTTGAACACTGAAGCTTTCTTT. Residues: CASSLHRGLNTEAFF.

This clone was counted only a few times. The chain combines TRBV7-8 with TRBJ1-6; 11 positions agree with TRBD1. This CDR3 comprises 14 residues. Unmatched junction bases numbered 3, after V lost 7 bases and J lost 7 bases. In germline, CDR1 is SGHVS, CDR2 FQNEAQ. Here the CDR3 reads CASTRDRGNSPLHF. The CDR3 nucleotides read TGTGCCAGCACCCGGGACAGGGGGAATTCACCCCTCCACTTT.